This paragraph reports one T cell receptor (beta chain). What it binds is unknown. The data were obtained in a study of blood T cells in healthy people across ages. This CDR3 has 15 amino acids. Germline CDR1 reads SGDLS; CDR2 reads YYNGEE. Study results and limitations: Strongly correlated with naive T cell percentage was TCR beta diversity. The study found more naive CD4+ cells and higher diversity in long-lived than aged donors.

The authors ran a second PCR of roughly 6 to 12 cycles using a sample-barcoded 5' primer and a J-beta primer mix. With 12 random nucleotides, a template-switch adaptor tagged each individual cDNA molecule. TCRdb passed the 5' RACE reads through MiXCR, listing each CDR3 protein once. In the table there are 920,000 or so distinct CDR3 sequences, more than 40% of which are singletons. This sequence originates from a woman aged 60-75 years in good health. The V call is TRBV9, the J call TRBJ2-1, with TRBD2 matching 11 bases. The J call may be in error: the DNA end matches TRBJ2-7 better. Sequencing was carried out using blood. The DNA for the CDR3 is TGTGCCAGCAGCGAACAACCGGGACTAGCGGTTGAGCAGTACTTC. Translating gives CASSEQPGLAVEQYF.